This T cell receptor (beta chain) was retrieved from a study of cytomegalovirus exposure and HLA in healthy donors. Study-wide findings and caveats: Analysis was performed later, and it showed HLA-associated TCR beta chains to be more clonally expanded than equally common others. Some V segments, TRBV6-2 and TRBV6-3 among them, were indistinguishable and were therefore excluded. The study put roughly 160 TCR beta chains on its list as cytomegalovirus-associated.

This CDR3 comprises 14 residues. CDR1 SGHRS and CDR2 YFSETQ come from the germline V gene. Trimming left V 6 bases short and J 0 bases short, with 12 bases between. Turning to this clone: The antigen is not known.

With 60 Vbeta and 13 Jbeta primers, the PCR was carried out. Sequencing was performed with immunoSEQ multiplex PCR; in TCRdb, only in-frame clones are kept and a portion is missing. This table has some 99,000 clones, approximately 70% appearing once. The TCR comes from a middle-aged man in good health and CMV-seronegative. The sample comprised PBMCs. This chain uses TRBV5-1 with TRBJ1-2; D is possibly TRBD1 (6 bases). The CDR3: CASTPGASNYGYTF. The CDR3 DNA follows: TGCGCCAGCACCCCAGGGGCATCTAACTATGGCTACACCTTC. The full variable domain, with the rest looked up from reference TRBV5-1 and TRBJ1-2, is KAGVTQTPRYLIKTRGQQVTLSCSPISGHRSVSWYQQTPGQGLQFLFEYFSETQRNKGNFPGRFSGRQFSNSRSEMNVSTLELGDSALYLCASTPGASNYGYTFGSGTRLTVV.